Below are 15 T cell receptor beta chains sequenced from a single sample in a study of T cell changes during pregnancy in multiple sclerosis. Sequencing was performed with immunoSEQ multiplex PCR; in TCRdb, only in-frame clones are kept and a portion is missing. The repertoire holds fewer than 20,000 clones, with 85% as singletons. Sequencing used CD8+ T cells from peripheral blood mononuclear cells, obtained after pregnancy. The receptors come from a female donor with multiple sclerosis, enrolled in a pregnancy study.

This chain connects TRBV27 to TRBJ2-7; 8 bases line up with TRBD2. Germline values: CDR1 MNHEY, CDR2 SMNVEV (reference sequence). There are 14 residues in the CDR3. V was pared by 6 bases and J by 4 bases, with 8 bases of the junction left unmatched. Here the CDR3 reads CASSYQREFYEQYF. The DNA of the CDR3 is TGTGCCAGCAGCTATCAGCGGGAGTTTTACGAGCAGTACTTC.

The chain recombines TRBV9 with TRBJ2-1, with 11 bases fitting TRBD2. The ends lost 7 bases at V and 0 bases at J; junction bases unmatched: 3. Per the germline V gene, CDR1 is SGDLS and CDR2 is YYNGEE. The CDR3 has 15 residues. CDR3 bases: TGTGCCAGCTCCACTAGCGGGAGCTCCTACAATGAGCAGTTCTTC. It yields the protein CASSTSGSSYNEQFF.

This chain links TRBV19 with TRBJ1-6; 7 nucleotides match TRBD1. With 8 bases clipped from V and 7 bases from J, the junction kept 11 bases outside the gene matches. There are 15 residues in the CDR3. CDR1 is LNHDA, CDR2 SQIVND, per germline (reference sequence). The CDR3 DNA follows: TGTGCCAGTGGGGAGACAGGGATGGACAATTCACCCCTCCACTTT. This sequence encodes CASGETGMDNSPLHF.

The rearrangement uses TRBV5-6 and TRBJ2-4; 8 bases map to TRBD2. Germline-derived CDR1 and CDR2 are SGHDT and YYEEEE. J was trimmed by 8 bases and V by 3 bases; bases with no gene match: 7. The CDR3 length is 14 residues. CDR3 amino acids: CASSSPQREYIQYF. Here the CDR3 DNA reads TGTGCCAGCAGCTCTCCCCAGCGGGAGTACATTCAGTACTTC.

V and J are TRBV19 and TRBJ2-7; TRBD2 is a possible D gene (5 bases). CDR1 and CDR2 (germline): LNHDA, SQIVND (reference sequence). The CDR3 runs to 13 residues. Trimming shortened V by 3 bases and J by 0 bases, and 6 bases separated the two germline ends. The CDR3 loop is CASSIGGSYEQYF. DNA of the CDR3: TGTGCCAGTAGTATCGGAGGCTCCTACGAGCAGTACTTC.

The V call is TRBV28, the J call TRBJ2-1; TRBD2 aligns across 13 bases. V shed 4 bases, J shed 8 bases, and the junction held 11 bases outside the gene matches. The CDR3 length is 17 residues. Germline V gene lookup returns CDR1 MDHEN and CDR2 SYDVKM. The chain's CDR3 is CASSSDRELAGGDEQFF. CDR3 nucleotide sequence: TGTGCCAGCAGTTCCGACAGGGAACTAGCGGGAGGGGATGAGCAGTTCTTC.

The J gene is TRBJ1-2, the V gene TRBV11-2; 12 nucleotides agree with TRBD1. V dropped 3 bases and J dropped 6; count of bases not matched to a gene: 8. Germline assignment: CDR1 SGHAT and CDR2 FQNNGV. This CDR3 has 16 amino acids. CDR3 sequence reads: CASSFGTGGIRNGYTF. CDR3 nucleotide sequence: TGTGCCAGCAGCTTTGGGACAGGGGGCATCAGGAATGGCTACACCTTC.

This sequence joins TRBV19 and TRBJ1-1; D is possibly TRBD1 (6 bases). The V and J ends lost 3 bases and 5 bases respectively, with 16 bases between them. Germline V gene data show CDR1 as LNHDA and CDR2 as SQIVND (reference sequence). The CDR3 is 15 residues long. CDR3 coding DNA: TGTGCCAGTAGTATCCCCAGGGGAGGGAGGACTGAAGCTTTCTTT. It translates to CASSIPRGGRTEAFF.

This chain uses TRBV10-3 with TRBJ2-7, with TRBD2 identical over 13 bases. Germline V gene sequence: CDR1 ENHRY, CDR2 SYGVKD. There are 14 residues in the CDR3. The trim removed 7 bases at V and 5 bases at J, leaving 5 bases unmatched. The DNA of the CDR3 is TGTGCCATCACCTGGACTAGCGGGGGCCACGAGCAGTACTTC. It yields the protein CAITWTSGGHEQYF.

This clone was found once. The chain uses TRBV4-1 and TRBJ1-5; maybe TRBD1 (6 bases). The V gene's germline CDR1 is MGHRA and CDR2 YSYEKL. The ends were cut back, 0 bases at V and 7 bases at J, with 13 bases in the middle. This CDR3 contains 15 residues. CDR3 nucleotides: TGCGCCAGCAGCCAAGAGGCAGGGGTTAACCAGCCCCAGCATTTT. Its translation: CASSQEAGVNQPQHF.

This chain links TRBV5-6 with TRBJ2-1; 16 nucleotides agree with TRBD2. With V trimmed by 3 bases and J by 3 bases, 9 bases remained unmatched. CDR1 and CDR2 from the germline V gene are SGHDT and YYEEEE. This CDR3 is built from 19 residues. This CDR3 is CASSSSPGLAGGNYNEQFF. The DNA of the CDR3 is TGTGCCAGCAGCTCATCTCCGGGACTAGCGGGAGGGAACTACAATGAGCAGTTCTTC.

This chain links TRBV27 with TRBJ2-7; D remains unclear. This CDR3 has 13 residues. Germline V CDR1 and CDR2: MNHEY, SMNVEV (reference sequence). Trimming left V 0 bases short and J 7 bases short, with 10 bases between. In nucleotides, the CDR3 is TGTGCCAGCAGTTTATCCCACCCCGGGGAGCAGTACTTC. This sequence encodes CASSLSHPGEQYF.

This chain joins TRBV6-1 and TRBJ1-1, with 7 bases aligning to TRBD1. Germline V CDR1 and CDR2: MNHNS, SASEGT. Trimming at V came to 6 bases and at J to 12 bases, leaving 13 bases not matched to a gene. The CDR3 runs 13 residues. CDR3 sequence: CASSENPQGSSFF. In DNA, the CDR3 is TGTGCCAGCAGCGAAAATCCACAGGGGAGCTCTTTCTTT.

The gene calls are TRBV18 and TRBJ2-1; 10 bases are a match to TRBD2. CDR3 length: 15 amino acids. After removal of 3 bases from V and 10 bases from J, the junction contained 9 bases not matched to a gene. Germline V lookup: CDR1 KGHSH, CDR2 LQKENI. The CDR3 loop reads CASSPGLAGVGEQFF. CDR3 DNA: TGTGCCAGCTCACCTGGCCTAGCGGGAGTAGGAGAGCAGTTCTTC.

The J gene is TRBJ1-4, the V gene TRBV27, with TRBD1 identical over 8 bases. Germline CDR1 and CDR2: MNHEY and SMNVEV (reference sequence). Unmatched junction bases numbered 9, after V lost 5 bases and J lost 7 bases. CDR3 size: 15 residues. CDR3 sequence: CASSPITDRGEKLFF. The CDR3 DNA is TGTGCCAGCAGTCCCATAACCGACAGGGGTGAAAAACTGTTTTTT.